The rows below give T cell receptor beta chains drawn from one sample of a study of cytomegalovirus exposure and HLA in healthy donors. The table came from immunoSEQ multiplex PCR; TCRdb's copy has only in-frame clones and leaves some out. The table lists roughly 180,000 clones, 80% of them singletons. The sample taken for sequencing was PBMCs. These receptors originate from a young man in good health and CMV-seropositive. CDR3s include the opening cysteine and the closing phenylalanine or tryptophan. The D gene is left open where the match is weak. Expanded clones get a size class; other rows say once, few or many, or leave the size out.

-	TRBV9	TRBJ2-5	-	CASSDGSDLETQYF	TGTGCCAGCAGCGACGGTAGCGACTTAGAGACCCAGTACTTC
-	TRBV4-1	TRBJ2-1	TRBD2	CASSPLAGGPYNEQFF	TGCGCCAGCAGCCCACTAGCGGGAGGACCCTACAATGAGCAGTTCTTC
-	TRBV5-1	TRBJ1-4	TRBD1	CASSLAGQAGEKLFF	TGCGCCAGCAGCTTAGCGGGACAGGCGGGTGAAAAACTGTTTTTT
-	TRBV29-1	TRBJ1-1	-	CSVELYRIEAFF	TGCAGCGTTGAACTTTACAGAATTGAAGCTTTCTTT
few	TRBV6-5	TRBJ1-2	TRBD1	CASSTHGQGTLGYTF	TGTGCCAGCAGTACCCACGGACAGGGTACTCTCGGCTACACCTTC
-	TRBV6-1	TRBJ2-3	TRBD2	CASSGRLAGGSGTDTQYF	TGTGCCAGCAGTGGCCGACTAGCGGGAGGGAGTGGCACAGATACGCAGTATTTT
-	TRBV5-6	TRBJ2-7	-	CASSSGHRAINEQYF	TGTGCCAGCAGCTCGGGACACCGAGCTATAAACGAGCAGTACTTC
few	TRBV10-3	TRBJ2-3	TRBD2	CAISESRRIVGAGRGLSTDTQYF	TGTGCCATCAGTGAGTCAAGAAGGATCGTGGGAGCGGGACGAGGTTTGAGCACAGATACGCAGTATTTT
-	TRBV30	TRBJ1-3	-	CAWSQVDGNTIYF	TGTGCCTGGAGCCAGGTAGACGGAAACACCATATATTTT
-	TRBV27	TRBJ2-3	-	CASSWGDSSTDTQYF	TGTGCCAGCAGTTGGGGCGACAGTAGCACAGATACGCAGTATTTT
-	TRBV5-4	TRBJ2-7	TRBD2	CASSQVGRDEQYF	TGTGCCAGCAGCCAGGTGGGGAGGGACGAGCAGTACTTC
-	TRBV11-2	TRBJ2-5	TRBD2	CANSEREGETQYF	TGTGCCAACTCGGAGCGGGAGGGTGAGACCCAGTACTTC
-	TRBV11-2	TRBJ2-3	TRBD2	CASSPRTSGSWVTQYF	TGTGCCAGCAGCCCCCGGACTAGCGGGAGTTGGGTTACGCAGTATTTT
-	TRBV2	TRBJ2-5	-	CASSPVETQYF	TGTGCCAGCAGTCCCGTAGAGACCCAGTACTTC
-	TRBV6-1	TRBJ2-1	-	CASISDEQFF	TGTGCCAGCATCAGCGATGAGCAGTTCTTC
-	TRBV30	TRBJ2-7	TRBD2	CAWSVSGRGSEQYF	TGTGCCTGGAGTGTATCCGGGAGGGGGTCCGAGCAGTACTTC
-	TRBV12-5	TRBJ1-2	-	CASGLVLEGNGYTF	TGTGCTAGTGGTTTGGTACTCGAGGGTAATGGCTACACCTTC
-	TRBV7-9	TRBJ2-2	-	CSSMSGGVNTGELFF	TGTTCCAGCATGAGTGGCGGGGTGAACACCGGGGAGCTGTTTTTT
-	TRBV9	TRBJ1-2	-	CASSSPGGNYGYTF	TGTGCCAGCAGCTCCCCGGGGGGAAACTATGGCTACACCTTC
-	TRBV7-8	TRBJ2-3	-	CASSLLGGTPDTQYF	TGTGCCAGCAGCTTACTAGGCGGGACTCCAGATACGCAGTATTTT
-	TRBV7-9	TRBJ2-1	-	CASSSGQNNEQFF	TGTGCCAGCAGCTCCGGACAGAACAATGAGCAGTTCTTC
-	TRBV14	TRBJ1-4	-	CASSHRGLSEKLFF	TGTGCCAGCAGCCACAGGGGTCTGAGTGAAAAACTGTTTTTT
-	TRBV7-9	TRBJ1-4	TRBD1	CASSVDRGLNEKLFF	TGTGCCAGCAGCGTTGACAGGGGCCTAAATGAAAAACTGTTTTTT
-	TRBV28	TRBJ2-7	-	CASSLEKKQYF	TGTGCCAGCAGTTTAGAGAAGAAGCAGTACTTC
-	TRBV19	TRBJ2-1	TRBD2	CASSIAAGAETYNEQFF	TGTGCCAGTAGTATTGCAGCGGGAGCAGAAACATACAATGAGCAGTTCTTC
-	TRBV5-8	TRBJ1-2	-	CASSLEAGMRNGYTF	TGTGCCAGCAGCTTGGAGGCGGGGATGCGGAATGGCTACACCTTC
once	TRBV5-1	TRBJ2-7	TRBD2	CASSLGTGRSDVGQYF	TGCGCCAGCAGCTTGGGTACCGGGAGGTCAGACGTCGGGCAGTACTTC
-	TRBV15	TRBJ1-1	-	CATSWGRLNTEAFF	TGTGCCACCAGCTGGGGGAGGCTGAACACTGAAGCTTTCTTT
-	TRBV9	TRBJ2-2	TRBD1	CASSAQGAETGELFF	TGTGCCAGCAGCGCACAGGGGGCGGAGACCGGGGAGCTGTTTTTT
-	TRBV7-9	TRBJ2-5	TRBD2	CSSSLLSGSKMETQYF	TGTTCCAGCAGCTTACTTAGCGGGAGTAAGATGGAGACCCAGTACTTC
-	TRBV6-8	TRBJ2-1	-	CASSPLPTPSPGRRDFYNEQFF	TGTGCCAGCAGCCCCTTGCCTACACCATCTCCGGGACGGAGGGATTTCTACAATGAGCAGTTCTTC
once	TRBV27	TRBJ1-4	-	CASSLSYGGGEKLFF	TGTGCCAGCAGTTTATCGTATGGGGGGGGCGAAAAACTGTTTTTT
-	TRBV5-6	TRBJ1-1	-	CASSPGTGKPNTEAFF	TGTGCCAGCAGCCCTGGGACTGGGAAGCCGAACACTGAAGCTTTCTTT
-	TRBV2	TRBJ2-5	-	CASSEGGEYQETQYF	TGTGCCAGCAGTGAAGGTGGGGAGTACCAAGAGACCCAGTACTTC
-	TRBV2	TRBJ2-7	TRBD1	CASRKPRGREQYF	TGTGCCAGCAGAAAACCGAGGGGGCGCGAGCAGTACTTC
-	TRBV30	TRBJ1-1	-	CAWSARGARTEAFF	TGTGCCTGGAGTGCCCGGGGGGCGCGGACTGAAGCTTTCTTT
-	TRBV6-4	TRBJ2-3	-	CASSDGHSTDTQYF	TGTGCCAGCAGTGACGGACATAGCACAGATACGCAGTATTTT
-	TRBV10-3	TRBJ2-3	-	CAISVGAGLTDTQYF	TGTGCCATCAGTGTAGGGGCAGGGCTCACAGATACGCAGTATTTT